This T cell receptor (beta chain) derives from a study of blood T cell repertoires in COVID-19. Across the study: Nucleic acid was either cDNA or gDNA, and it came from T cells, B-cell-depleted T cells, or PBMCs.

Only in-frame clones appear in the TCRdb table, and some are missing; sequencing was by immunoSEQ multiplex PCR. The sample holds over 450,000 clones, 70% to 90% seen once. Germline lookup yields CDR1 LNHDA and CDR2 SQIVND (reference sequence). V dropped 3 bases and J dropped 5 bases, with 8 bases sitting between them. The CDR3 consists of 13 residues. The Seattle patients joined while their infection was active and were tracked longitudinally afterward. Source material: peripheral blood. This TCR derives from a woman between 45 and 60 years old with COVID-19, enrolled during active disease. This chain connects TRBV19 to TRBJ1-5; D uncertain. As DNA, the CDR3 is TGTGCCAGTAGTATTTTTAGAGATCAGCCCCAGCATTTT. It yields the protein CASSIFRDQPQHF. Together with reference TRBV19 and TRBJ1-5, the CDR3 gives the full variable domain: DGGITQSPKYLFRKEGQNVTLSCEQNLNHDAMYWYRQDPGQGLRLIYYSQIVNDFQKGDIAEGYSVSREKKESFPLTVTSAQKNPTAFYLCASSIFRDQPQHFGDGTRLSIL.